The 14 T cell receptor beta chains below were found in one sample sequenced in a study of T cell responses to AZD1222 COVID-19 vaccine. Profiling relied on immunoSEQ multiplex PCR, and the TCRdb table lists in-frame clones only, not all of them. The data hold about 99,000 clones, with 90% to 95% observed a single time. Sequencing used peripheral blood, obtained 28 days after the second AZD1222 dose. These receptors were obtained from an adult who received the AZD1222 COVID-19 vaccine.

The chain carries TRBV5-4 and TRBJ2-1; the match to TRBD2 covers 10 bases. The junction had 6 bases not matched to a gene; V was cut back by 2 bases and J by 7 bases. The CDR3 runs to 15 residues. From germline, CDR1 is SGHNT and CDR2 YYREEE (reference sequence). In DNA form, the CDR3 reads TGTGCCAGCAGCTTATCCAGCGGGAGGGCGAATGAGCAGTTCTTC. It specifies CASSLSSGRANEQFF.

The chain employs TRBV7-9 and TRBJ1-1; tentatively, D is TRBD1 (5 bases). This CDR3 has 14 amino acids. Germline-derived CDR1 and CDR2 are SEHNR and FQNEAQ (reference sequence). V was pared by 5 bases and J by 1 base, with 11 bases between. CDR3 nucleotides: TGTGCCAGCAGCGGCCAGGGTTGGAACACTGAAGCTTTCTTT. Encoded protein: CASSGQGWNTEAFF.

The chain joins TRBV18 to TRBJ2-7; D is ambiguous. Trimming removed 2 bases at V and 2 bases at J, with 4 bases between. The CDR3 sequence is 12 residues long. CDR1 is KGHSH, CDR2 LQKENI, per germline. The CDR3 protein is CASSPVPYEQYF. The CDR3 DNA follows: TGTGCCAGCTCACCAGTGCCCTACGAGCAGTACTTC.

This chain uses TRBV9 with TRBJ2-5, with D hard to call. Germline V gene lookup returns CDR1 SGDLS and CDR2 YYNGEE. V was shortened by 0 bases and J by 2 bases, with 8 bases between the two germline ends. The CDR3 is made up of 14 amino acids. The CDR3: CASSVGNRQETQYF. Here the CDR3 DNA reads TGTGCCAGCAGCGTAGGTAACAGACAAGAGACCCAGTACTTC.

The V gene is TRBV6-5, the J gene TRBJ2-1, with 10 bases matching TRBD1. J gave up 3 bases and V 8 bases, and 4 bases lay outside the gene matches. The CDR3 sequence is 14 residues long. Germline lookup yields CDR1 MNHEY and CDR2 SVGAGI. The CDR3 bases are TGTGCCAGCGTGGGACAGGGGCTCTACAATGAGCAGTTCTTC. Translated, it gives CASVGQGLYNEQFF.

The chain uses TRBV4-1 and TRBJ2-7, with 8 bases identical to TRBD1. Trimming cost V 4 bases and J 0 bases; bases outside gene matches: 11. The germline V gene encodes CDR1 MGHRA and CDR2 YSYEKL. The CDR3 extends over 17 amino acids. The CDR3, as DNA: TGCGCCAGCAGCCCTACCGGGGACAGGACATACTCCTACGAGCAGTACTTC. Translated, it gives CASSPTGDRTYSYEQYF.

This chain connects TRBV24-1 to TRBJ2-2, with D perhaps matching TRBD2 (6 bases). Trimming took off 12 bases at V and 6 bases at J, with 13 bases between the two ends. There are 12 residues in the CDR3. Per the germline V gene, CDR1 is KGHDR and CDR2 is SFDVKD. The CDR3 region has the DNA TGTGCCTCTGGAGGGGACCCCGGGGAGCTGTTTTTT. Translated, it gives CASGGDPGELFF.

This rearrangement joins TRBV5-1 to TRBJ1-2, with 12 bases aligning to TRBD1. The CDR3 contains 16 residues. Germline trimming cut 3 bases from V and 5 bases from J; bases unmatched to any gene: 8. In germline, CDR1 is SGHRS, CDR2 YFSETQ. Here the CDR3 DNA reads TGCGCCAGCAGCTCCTTCCGGGACAGGGGGCATTATGGCTACACCTTC. Protein product: CASSSFRDRGHYGYTF.

The rearrangement joins TRBV5-1 to TRBJ2-3; D is possibly TRBD2 (6 bases). The V gene lost 0 bases and the J gene lost 11 bases, with 10 bases spanning the gap. Germline values: CDR1 SGHRS, CDR2 YFSETQ. There are 12 residues in the CDR3. CDR3 nucleotide sequence: TGCGCCAGCAGCTTGGATCGGGAGAGGCAGTATTTT. Its translation: CASSLDRERQYF.

The chain couples TRBV12-5 to TRBJ2-3; D is perhaps TRBD2 (6 bases). Deletions cut 5 bases from V and 6 bases from J, with 12 bases between. The CDR3 has 13 residues. The germline CDR1 and CDR2 sequences are LGHNT and FRNRAP. DNA of the CDR3: TGTGCTAGTGGTCTCCTAGCGTTGGATACGCAGTATTTT. Translation: CASGLLALDTQYF.

In this sample, this clone turned up once. The chain employs TRBV6-2 or TRBV6-3 and TRBJ2-1; a weak D match, TRBD2 (6 bases). Trimming took 7 bases from V and 2 from J, leaving 12 bases between them. CDR1 and CDR2 from the germline V gene are MNHEY and SVGEGT. There are 14 residues in the CDR3. CDR3 region: CASIPGGAYNEQFF. In DNA form, the CDR3 reads TGTGCCAGCATCCCAGGCGGGGCCTACAATGAGCAGTTCTTC.

This clone was recorded only once. The J gene is TRBJ1-1, the V gene TRBV19; unclear D gene. Germline CDR1 and CDR2: LNHDA and SQIVND (reference sequence). This CDR3 is 13 amino acids long. With 3 bases removed from V and 1 base from J, the gap between germline ends came to 6 bases. The CDR3 DNA reads as TGTGCCAGTAGTATCCTACAGAACACTGAAGCTTTCTTT. Amino acid sequence: CASSILQNTEAFF.

The V gene is TRBV27, the J gene TRBJ2-1, with 12 bases identical to TRBD2. Germline CDR1 MNHEY, CDR2 SMNVEV (reference sequence). The CDR3 has 15 residues. Unmatched junction bases numbered 10, after V lost 7 bases and J lost 9 bases. CDR3 amino acids: CASTSGRANFPEQFF. Written as DNA, the CDR3 is TGTGCCAGCACTAGCGGGAGGGCCAACTTCCCTGAGCAGTTCTTC.

The V gene is TRBV4-1, the J gene TRBJ1-1; D not resolved. The CDR3 length is 15 residues. The germline CDR1 and CDR2 sequences are MGHRA and YSYEKL. V lost 3 bases and J lost 0, with 11 bases in between. This chain's CDR3 is CASSHSSSLNTEAFF. In DNA, the CDR3 is TGCGCCAGCAGCCACAGTAGCAGTTTGAACACTGAAGCTTTCTTT.